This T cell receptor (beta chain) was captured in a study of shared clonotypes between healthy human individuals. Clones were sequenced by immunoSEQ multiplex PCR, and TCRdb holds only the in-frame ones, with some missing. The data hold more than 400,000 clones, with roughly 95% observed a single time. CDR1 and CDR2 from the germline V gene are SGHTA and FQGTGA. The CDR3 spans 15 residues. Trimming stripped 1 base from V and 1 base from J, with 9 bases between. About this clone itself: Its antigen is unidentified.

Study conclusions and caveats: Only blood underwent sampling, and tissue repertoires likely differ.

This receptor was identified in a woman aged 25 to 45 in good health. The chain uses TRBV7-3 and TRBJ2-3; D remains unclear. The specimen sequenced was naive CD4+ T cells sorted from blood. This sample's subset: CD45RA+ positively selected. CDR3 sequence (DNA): TGTGCCAGCAGCTTAAGGACGTCCGGCACAGATACGCAGTATTTT. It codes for CASSLRTSGTDTQYF. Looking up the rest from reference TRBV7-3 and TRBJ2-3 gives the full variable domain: GAGVSQTPSNKVTEKGKYVELRCDPISGHTALYWYRQSLGQGPEFLIYFQGTGAADDSGLPNDRFFAVRPEGSVSTLKIQRTERGDSAVYLCASSLRTSGTDTQYFGPGTRLTVL.